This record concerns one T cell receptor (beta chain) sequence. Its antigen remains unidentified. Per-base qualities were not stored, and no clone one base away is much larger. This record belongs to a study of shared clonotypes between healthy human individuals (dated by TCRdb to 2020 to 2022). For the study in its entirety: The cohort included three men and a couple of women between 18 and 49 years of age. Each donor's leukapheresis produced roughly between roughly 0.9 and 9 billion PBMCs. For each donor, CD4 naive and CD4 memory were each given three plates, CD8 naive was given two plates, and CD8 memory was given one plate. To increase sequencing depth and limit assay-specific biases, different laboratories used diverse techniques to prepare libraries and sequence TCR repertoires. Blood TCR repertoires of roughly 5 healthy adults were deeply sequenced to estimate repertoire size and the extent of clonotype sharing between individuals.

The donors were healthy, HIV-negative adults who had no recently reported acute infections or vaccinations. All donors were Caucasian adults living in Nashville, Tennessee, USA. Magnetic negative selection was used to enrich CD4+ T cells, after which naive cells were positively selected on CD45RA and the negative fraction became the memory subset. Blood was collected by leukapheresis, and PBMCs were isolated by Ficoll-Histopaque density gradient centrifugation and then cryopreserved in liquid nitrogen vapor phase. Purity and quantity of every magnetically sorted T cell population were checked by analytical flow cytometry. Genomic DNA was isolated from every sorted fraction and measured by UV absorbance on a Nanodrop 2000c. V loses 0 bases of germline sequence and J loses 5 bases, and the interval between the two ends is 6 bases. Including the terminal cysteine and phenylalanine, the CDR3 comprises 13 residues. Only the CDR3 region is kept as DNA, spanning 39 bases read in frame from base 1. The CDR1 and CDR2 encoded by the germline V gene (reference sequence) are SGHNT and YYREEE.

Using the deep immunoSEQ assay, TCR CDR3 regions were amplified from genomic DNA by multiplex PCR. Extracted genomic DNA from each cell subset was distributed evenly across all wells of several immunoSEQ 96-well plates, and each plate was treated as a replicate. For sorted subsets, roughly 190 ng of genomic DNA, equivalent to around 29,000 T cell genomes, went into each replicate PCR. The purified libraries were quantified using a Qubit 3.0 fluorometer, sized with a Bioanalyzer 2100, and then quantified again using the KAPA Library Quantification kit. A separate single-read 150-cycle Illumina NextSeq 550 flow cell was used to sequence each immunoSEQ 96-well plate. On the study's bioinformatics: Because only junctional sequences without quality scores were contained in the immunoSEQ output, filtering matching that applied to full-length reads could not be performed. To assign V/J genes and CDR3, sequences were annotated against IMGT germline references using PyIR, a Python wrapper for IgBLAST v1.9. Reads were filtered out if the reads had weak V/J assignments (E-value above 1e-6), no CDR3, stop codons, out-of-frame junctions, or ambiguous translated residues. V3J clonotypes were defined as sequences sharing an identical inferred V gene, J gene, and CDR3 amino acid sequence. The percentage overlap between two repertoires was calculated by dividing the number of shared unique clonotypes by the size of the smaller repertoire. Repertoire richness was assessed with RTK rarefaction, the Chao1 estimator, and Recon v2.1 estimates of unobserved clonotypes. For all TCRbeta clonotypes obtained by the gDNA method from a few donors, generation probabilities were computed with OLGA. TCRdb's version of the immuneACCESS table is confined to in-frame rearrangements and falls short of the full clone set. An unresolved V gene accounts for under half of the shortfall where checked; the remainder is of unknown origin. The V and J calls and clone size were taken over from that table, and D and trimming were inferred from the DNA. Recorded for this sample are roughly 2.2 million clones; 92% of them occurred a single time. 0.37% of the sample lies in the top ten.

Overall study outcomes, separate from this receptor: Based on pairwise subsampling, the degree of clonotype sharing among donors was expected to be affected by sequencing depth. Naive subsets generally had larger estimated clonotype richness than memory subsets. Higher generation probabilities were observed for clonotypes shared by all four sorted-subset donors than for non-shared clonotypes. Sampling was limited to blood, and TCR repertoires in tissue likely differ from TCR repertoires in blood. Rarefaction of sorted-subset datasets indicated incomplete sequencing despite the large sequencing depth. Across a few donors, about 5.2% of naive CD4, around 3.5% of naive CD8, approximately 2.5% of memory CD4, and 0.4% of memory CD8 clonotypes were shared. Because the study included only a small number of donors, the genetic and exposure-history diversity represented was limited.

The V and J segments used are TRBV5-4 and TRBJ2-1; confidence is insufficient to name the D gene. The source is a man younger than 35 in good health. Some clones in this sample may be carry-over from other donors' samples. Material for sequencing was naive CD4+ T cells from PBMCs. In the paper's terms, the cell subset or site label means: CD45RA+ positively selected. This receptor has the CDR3 CASSLVPHNEQFF. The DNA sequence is TGTGCCAGCAGCTTGGTTCCGCACAATGAGCAGTTCTTC.